The 32 T cell receptor beta chains reported below all come from one sample, sequenced in a study of T-cell memory formation after mild COVID-19. From the 5' RACE reads, TCRdb called clonotypes with MiXCR, one entry per CDR3 protein. This sample has roughly 480,000 distinct CDR3 sequences; roughly 25% occur once, and the top ten carry about an eighth. Sample: PBMCs or a T cell subset sorted from them (not recorded which). Source of these receptors: an adult woman who had mild COVID-19 (a few samples of this study predate the infection). Cell type and time point are not known.

This clonotype was recorded a few times. This rearrangement joins TRBV29-1 to TRBJ2-5; TRBD2 agrees at 7 bases. The CDR3 loop spans 13 amino acids. V shed 2 bases, J shed 5 bases, and the junction held 5 bases outside the gene matches. Germline assignment: CDR1 SQVTM and CDR2 ANQGSEA. In DNA, the CDR3 is TGCAGCGTTGAATTCGTGGGAGGGGAGACCCAGTACTTC. Its translation: CSVEFVGGETQYF. Full variable domain (remainder filled in from reference TRBV29-1 and TRBJ2-5): SAVISQKPSRDICQRGTSLTIQCQVDSQVTMMFWYRQQPGQSLTLIATANQGSEATYESGFVIDKFPISRPNLTFSTLTVSNMSPEDSSIYLCSVEFVGGETQYFGPGTRLLVL.

V usage is TRBV5-5 and J usage is TRBJ2-7; unclear D gene. Germline V gene lookup returns CDR1 SGHKS and CDR2 YYEKEE (reference sequence). This CDR3 comprises 14 residues. V was trimmed by 6 bases and J by 0 bases, leaving 13 bases between them. This CDR3 is CASTSVTSSYEQYF. CDR3 coding DNA: TGTGCCAGCACCTCGGTGACGAGCTCCTACGAGCAGTACTTC. Filled out from reference TRBV5-5 and TRBJ2-7, the complete variable domain reads DAGVTQSPTHLIKTRGQQVTLRCSPISGHKSVSWYQQVLGQGPQFIFQYYEKEERGRGNFPDRFSARQFPNYSSELNVNALLLGDSALYLCASTSVTSSYEQYFGPGTRLTVT.

The CDR3 coding sequence is TGTGCCACCAGTGACCCCCGGGCCCAGGGGCAGGCCGGGGAGCTGTTTTTT. It specifies CATSDPRAQGQAGELFF. This chain links TRBV24-1 with TRBJ2-2, with D tentatively TRBD1 (6 bases). The length of the CDR3 is 17 residues. Germline V lookup: CDR1 KGHDR, CDR2 SFDVKD. The V end was cut by 4 bases, the J end by 6 bases, with 20 bases between.

This clonotype was found a few times. The gene calls are TRBV5-1 and TRBJ2-3; D may match TRBD1 or TRBD2 (6 bases each). Germline V lookup: CDR1 SGHRS, CDR2 YFSETQ. V shed 1 base and J shed 2 bases, with 14 bases lying between them. This CDR3 is 16 amino acids long. The CDR3 spells CASSLQGGRHTDTQYF. As DNA, the CDR3 is TGCGCCAGCAGCTTGCAAGGGGGGAGGCACACAGATACGCAGTATTTT.

This clonotype has more than one count but fewer than ten. The chain has TRBV15 and TRBJ2-2; possibly TRBD2 for D (5 bases). Germline values: CDR1 LNHNV, CDR2 YYDKDF (reference sequence). V was cut by 5 bases and J by 6 bases, with 13 bases left in between. This CDR3 region has 14 residues. In DNA form, the CDR3 reads TGTGCCACCAGCCTACTAGATTTTGCCGGGGAGCTGTTTTTT. This gives the protein CATSLLDFAGELFF. Filled out from reference TRBV15 and TRBJ2-2, the complete variable domain reads DAMVIQNPRYQVTQFGKPVTLSCSQTLNHNVMYWYQQKSSQAPKLLFHYYDKDFNNEADTPDNFQSRRPNTSFCFLDIRSPGLGDTAMYLCATSLLDFAGELFFGEGSRLTVL.

This chain joins TRBV15 and TRBJ2-3; D not resolved. CDR1 LNHNV and CDR2 YYDKDF come from the germline V gene (reference sequence). The CDR3 is 14 amino acids. V dropped 1 base and J dropped 6 bases, with 11 bases sitting between them. The CDR3 sequence is CATSRVIVVDTQYF. The CDR3 region has the DNA TGTGCCACCAGCAGAGTTATCGTTGTGGATACGCAGTATTTT.

This clonotype has only a few counts. The rearrangement links TRBV7-9 to TRBJ2-7; D is undetermined. This CDR3 has 15 amino acids. Germline CDR1 is SEHNR and CDR2 is FQNEAQ (reference sequence). The V gene lost 7 bases and the J gene lost 3 bases, with 19 bases spanning the gap. CDR3 loop: CASTPVYEMSYEQYF. CDR3 bases: TGTGCCAGCACCCCCGTCTACGAGATGAGCTACGAGCAGTACTTC. Based on the CDR3 plus reference TRBV7-9 and TRBJ2-7, the full variable domain is DTGVSQNPRHKITKRGQNVTFRCDPISEHNRLYWYRQTLGQGPEFLTYFQNEAQLEKSRLLSDRFSAERPKGSFSTLEIQRTEQGDSAMYLCASTPVYEMSYEQYFGPGTRLTVT.

This clonotype has more than one count but fewer than ten. The J gene is TRBJ1-2, the V gene TRBV29-1, with TRBD1 identical over 10 bases. There are 19 residues in the CDR3. V lost 0 bases to trimming and J lost 6 bases; unmatched junction nucleotides: 19. Looked up from germline, CDR1 is SQVTM and CDR2 is ANQGSEA. The CDR3 spells CSVEDPFVFDRGLSHGYTF. CDR3 coding DNA: TGCAGCGTTGAAGATCCATTTGTTTTCGACAGGGGGCTTTCTCATGGCTACACCTTC.

The rearrangement uses TRBV2 and TRBJ1-5; no firm D call. V was pared by 8 bases and J by 0 bases, with 11 bases between. Germline assignment: CDR1 SNHLY and CDR2 FYNNEI. CDR3 length: 14 residues. Written as DNA, the CDR3 is TGTGCCAGCGGAGGAGAAACTAGCAATCAGCCCCAGCATTTT. It yields the protein CASGGETSNQPQHF.

The chain has TRBV9 and TRBJ2-1; 7 positions agree with TRBD1. Germline V CDR1 and CDR2: SGDLS, YYNGEE. V trimming: 1 base; J trimming: 8 bases; junction bases outside the gene matches: 9. The length of the CDR3 is 15 residues. The CDR3 DNA is TGTGCCAGCAGCGTACTCCCACAGGGGTCAGATGAGCAGTTCTTC. This translates into CASSVLPQGSDEQFF.

The chain uses TRBV11-3 and TRBJ2-1; 13 bases fit TRBD2. Losses at the gene ends were 4 bases for V and 7 bases for J; bases not matched to a gene: 7. This CDR3 region has 16 residues. Germline CDR1 reads SGHNT; CDR2 reads YENEEA. CDR3: CASSSDGLAGVNEQFF. The DNA of the CDR3 is TGTGCCAGCAGCTCCGACGGACTAGCGGGAGTGAATGAGCAGTTCTTC.

This clonotype was detected only a few times. The rearrangement joins TRBV7-9 to TRBJ1-5; D is uncertain. This CDR3 region has 18 residues. V lost 0 bases, J lost 0 bases, and 15 bases lay in between. Germline-derived CDR1 and CDR2 are SEHNR and FQNEAQ (reference sequence). The CDR3 spells CASSLASARIDSNQPQHF. In DNA, the CDR3 is TGTGCCAGCAGCTTAGCGAGTGCCCGGATCGATAGCAATCAGCCCCAGCATTTT.

The chain combines TRBV5-6 with TRBJ2-1; 9 bases line up with TRBD2. This CDR3 is built from 17 residues. Trimming took 4 bases from V and 4 from J; bases not matched to a gene: 12. Germline loops: CDR1 SGHDT, CDR2 YYEEEE. CDR3 residues: CASSPGWRLAEYNEQFF. DNA for the CDR3: TGTGCCAGCAGCCCCGGTTGGAGACTAGCGGAGTACAATGAGCAGTTCTTC.

The chain employs TRBV9 and TRBJ1-1, with D unresolved. Looked up from germline, CDR1 is SGDLS and CDR2 is YYNGEE. Trimming stripped 0 bases from V and 2 bases from J, with 14 bases between. This CDR3 has 16 residues. The CDR3 DNA reads as TGTGCCAGCAGCGTAGGTCTTGGGCAGGAAAACACTGAAGCTTTCTTT. This encodes CASSVGLGQENTEAFF.

The gene calls are TRBV14 and TRBJ2-3, with D perhaps TRBD2 (5 bases). The CDR3 covers 14 residues. CDR1 and CDR2 (germline): SGHDN, FVKESK. Trimming cost V 0 bases and J 7 bases, with 11 bases left between them. Here the CDR3 reads CASSQDPGGYTQYF. CDR3 nucleotide sequence: TGTGCCAGCAGCCAAGACCCCGGCGGGTATACGCAGTATTTT. Looking up the rest from reference TRBV14 and TRBJ2-3 gives the full variable domain: EAGVTQFPSHSVIEKGQTVTLRCDPISGHDNLYWYRRVMGKEIKFLLHFVKESKQDESGMPNNRFLAERTGGTYSTLKVQPAELEDSGVYFCASSQDPGGYTQYFGPGTRLTVL.

This clonotype was detected ten times or more. The chain is built from TRBV6-5 and TRBJ2-5, with TRBD1 as a possible D gene (5 bases). This CDR3 has 13 residues. Trimming removed 6 bases at V and 0 bases at J, with 8 bases between. Germline V gene lookup returns CDR1 MNHEY and CDR2 SVGAGI. CDR3 bases: TGTGCCAGCAGCACAGGTTACCAAGAGACCCAGTACTTC. This gives the protein CASSTGYQETQYF.

This clonotype has only a few counts. V gene TRBV27 combines with J gene TRBJ2-7; TRBD1 is a possible D gene (5 bases). Per the germline V gene, CDR1 is MNHEY and CDR2 is SMNVEV (reference sequence). The CDR3 is made up of 13 amino acids. Trimming stripped 3 bases from V and 7 bases from J, with 13 bases between. This CDR3 is CASSFPTGGEQYF. CDR3 sequence (DNA): TGTGCCAGCAGTTTCCCCACAGGTGGGGAGCAGTACTTC.

This clonotype came up a few times. The V call is TRBV11-2, the J call TRBJ2-7; D is undetermined. The length of the CDR3 is 13 residues. V dropped 0 bases and J dropped 7 bases, with 10 bases sitting between them. CDR1 is SGHAT, CDR2 FQNNGV, per germline. The CDR3: CASSLDEDGEQYF. The CDR3 DNA reads as TGTGCCAGCAGCTTAGATGAGGACGGGGAGCAGTACTTC.

This rearrangement joins TRBV7-9 to TRBJ2-4; tentatively, D is TRBD1 (5 bases). The V end lost 0 bases, the J end lost 15 bases, and 12 bases lay between the germline ends. The CDR3 is 12 amino acids. The germline V gene has CDR1 SEHNR and CDR2 FQNEAQ (reference sequence). Here the CDR3 reads CASSLAADRWYF. The CDR3 nucleotides are TGTGCCAGCAGCTTAGCTGCCGACAGATGGTACTTC. Full variable domain (outside the CDR3, taken from reference TRBV7-9 and TRBJ2-4): DTGVSQNPRHKITKRGQNVTFRCDPISEHNRLYWYRQTLGQGPEFLTYFQNEAQLEKSRLLSDRFSAERPKGSFSTLEIQRTEQGDSAMYLCASSLAADRWYFGAGTRLSVL.

About this clonotype itself: The junction departs from the called germline gene at one end, perhaps through a read error. The gene calls are TRBV12-3 or TRBV12-4 and TRBJ2-5; TRBD2 matches 11 bases. CDR3 size: 15 residues. The CDR3 protein is CASSLAGGIQETQYF. The DNA of the CDR3 is TGTGCCAGCAGCTTAGCGGGGGGGATCCAAGAGACCCAGTACTTC.

The gene calls are TRBV12-3 or TRBV12-4 and TRBJ1-6, with 7 nucleotides matching TRBD1. Trimming took 3 bases from V and 9 from J; bases not matched to a gene: 5. The length of the CDR3 is 14 residues. The CDR3, as DNA: TGTGCCAGCAGTTTTAGGGGGCTATTTTCACCCCTCCACTTT. Its protein is CASSFRGLFSPLHF.

This clonotype came up a few times. The chain employs TRBV4-1 and TRBJ2-1, with D uncertain. Trimming left V 5 bases short and J 0 bases short, with 11 bases between. This CDR3 spans 15 amino acids. Per germline, CDR1 MGHRA and CDR2 YSYEKL. The CDR3 DNA reads as TGCGCCAGCAGCTACCGACTTTTCTCCTACAATGAGCAGTTCTTC. It is translated as CASSYRLFSYNEQFF.

This clonotype was seen a handful of times. The rearrangement uses TRBV7-2 and TRBJ2-3; possibly TRBD1 for D (6 bases). Germline lookup yields CDR1 SGHTA and CDR2 FQGNSA. Trimming took 1 base from V and 0 from J, leaving 8 bases between them. CDR3 length equals 15 residues. The DNA for the CDR3 is TGTGCCAGCAGCTTAGTAGACAGGAGCACAGATACGCAGTATTTT. This sequence encodes CASSLVDRSTDTQYF.

The V and J genes are TRBV29-1 and TRBJ2-1, with 7 bases fitting TRBD1. This CDR3 contains 14 residues. In germline, CDR1 is SQVTM, CDR2 ANQGSEA. Trimming took 6 bases from V and 6 from J; bases not matched to a gene: 11. The chain's CDR3 is CSVMDRPFSNEQFF. As DNA, the CDR3 is TGCAGCGTCATGGACAGGCCCTTCTCCAATGAGCAGTTCTTC.

The chain combines TRBV7-3 with TRBJ2-5; TRBD2 aligns across 9 bases. Per the germline V gene, CDR1 is SGHTA and CDR2 is FQGTGA. Trimming removed 5 bases from V and 4 bases from J; junction bases left unmatched: 2. The CDR3 totals 13 residues. Written as DNA, the CDR3 is TGTGCCAGCAGCCAGACTAGCGGAGAGACCCAGTACTTC. Translation: CASSQTSGETQYF.

The J gene is TRBJ2-2, the V gene TRBV11-2; 8 bases map to TRBD2. Losses at the gene ends were 1 base for V and 6 bases for J; bases not matched to a gene: 7. CDR1 SGHAT and CDR2 FQNNGV come from the germline V gene. The CDR3 runs 16 residues. CDR3 bases: TGTGCCAGCAGCTTAGTTCCTAGCGGGTTAGCCGGGGAGCTGTTTTTT. This translates into CASSLVPSGLAGELFF.

In its sample, this clonotype was seen a few times. This chain links TRBV4-3 with TRBJ2-1; D is tentatively TRBD1 or TRBD2 (6 bases each). Germline V CDR1 and CDR2: LGHNA, YSLEER. This CDR3 contains 16 residues. Trimming stripped 0 bases from V and 1 base from J, with 10 bases between. In DNA form, the CDR3 reads TGCGCCAGCAGCCAAGATGGGGGGCTATCCTACAATGAGCAGTTCTTC. It translates to CASSQDGGLSYNEQFF.

This clonotype has a handful of counts. The V and J genes are TRBV10-3 and TRBJ2-5; 11 bases align to TRBD2. Germline assignment: CDR1 ENHRY and CDR2 SYGVKD. The CDR3 is 18 residues long. V lost 2 bases, J lost 5 bases, and 13 bases stayed unmatched. CDR3: CAISEEWASGGPSETQYF. DNA of the CDR3: TGTGCCATCAGTGAGGAGTGGGCTAGCGGGGGGCCATCGGAGACCCAGTACTTC.

The V gene is TRBV15, the J gene TRBJ2-3; 9 nucleotides match TRBD1. This CDR3 has 19 amino acids. With 5 bases clipped from V and 4 bases from J, the junction kept 19 bases outside the gene matches. Germline-derived CDR1 and CDR2 are LNHNV and YYDKDF (reference sequence). As DNA, the CDR3 is TGTGCCACCAGCGCACCTGTCTTCGCCGGACAGGGGAACGCAGATACGCAGTATTTT. It is translated as CATSAPVFAGQGNADTQYF. The full variable domain, with the rest looked up from reference TRBV15 and TRBJ2-3, is DAMVIQNPRYQVTQFGKPVTLSCSQTLNHNVMYWYQQKSSQAPKLLFHYYDKDFNNEADTPDNFQSRRPNTSFCFLDIRSPGLGDTAMYLCATSAPVFAGQGNADTQYFGPGTRLTVL.

The chain employs TRBV12-3 or TRBV12-4 and TRBJ2-3; TRBD2 aligns across 8 bases. V lost 8 bases to trimming and J lost 5 bases; unmatched junction nucleotides: 6. The CDR3 has 13 residues. The CDR3 DNA follows: TGTGCCAGCCAGTCGACTAGCGAAGATACGCAGTATTTT. Translation: CASQSTSEDTQYF.

This rearrangement joins TRBV24-1 to TRBJ1-1; tentative D call: TRBD1 (6 bases). Germline lookup yields CDR1 KGHDR and CDR2 SFDVKD. This CDR3 is built from 15 residues. V was clipped by 7 bases and J by 6 bases, with 20 bases between them. The CDR3 DNA is TGTGCCACCAGGGGCAGGGGCAAGTTTGGGGCTGAAGCTTTCTTT. Protein: CATRGRGKFGAEAFF.

V gene TRBV28 combines with J gene TRBJ1-5; TRBD1 might be the D (6 bases). This CDR3 has 13 residues. The germline gives CDR1 MDHEN, CDR2 SYDVKM. The V end lost 2 bases, the J end lost 7 bases, and 9 bases lay between the germline ends. The chain's CDR3 is CASSLHGGQPQHF. The DNA for the CDR3 is TGTGCCAGCAGTTTACACGGGGGCCAGCCCCAGCATTTT.